This entry lists 27 T cell receptor beta chains sequenced from one sample in a study. TCRdb fed the 5' RACE reads into MiXCR, producing one record per CDR3 protein. The table records fewer than 50,000 distinct CDR3 sequences, roughly 20% of them present only once. Treg sorting used a CD4+CD25+CD127-/low gate. Source material: Tregs sorted from a lymph node. These TCRs come from a female donor with breast cancer.

This clonotype has a count of ten or more. The chain carries TRBV5-1 and TRBJ1-4; D is perhaps TRBD1 (5 bases). This CDR3 is built from 17 residues. Trimming removed 5 bases from V and 0 bases from J, with 17 bases in between. Looked up from germline, CDR1 is SGHRS and CDR2 is YFSETQ. Here the CDR3 DNA reads TGCGCCAGCAGATTATCCGGGACCATCTCAACTAATGAAAAACTGTTTTTT. It specifies CASRLSGTISTNEKLFF.

This chain uses TRBV28 with TRBJ1-2; a possible D gene is TRBD1 (5 bases). The V gene's germline CDR1 is MDHEN and CDR2 SYDVKM. The length of the CDR3 is 15 residues. Trimming shortened V by 4 bases and J by 3 bases, and 15 bases separated the two germline ends. CDR3 amino acids: CASSSSGLGDYGYTF. DNA of the CDR3: TGTGCCAGCAGTTCCTCGGGACTCGGGGACTATGGCTACACCTTC.

This clonotype was recorded a few times. The V gene is TRBV10-1, the J gene TRBJ2-4; D is uncertain. The CDR3 runs to 13 residues. The germline V and J ends were trimmed by 0 bases and 5 bases, with 5 bases remaining between them. Germline-derived CDR1 and CDR2 are WNHNN and SYGVQD (reference sequence). CDR3 in amino acids: CASSESGQNIQYF. In DNA form, the CDR3 reads TGCGCCAGCAGTGAGTCTGGACAAAACATTCAGTACTTC.

CDR3 DNA sequence: TGCAGTGCTAGAGATCCTGCGACTGGACCTTTGGAGCAGTACTTC. It translates to CSARDPATGPLEQYF. This chain links TRBV20-1 with TRBJ2-7; D uncertain. Germline CDR1 reads DFQATT; CDR2 reads SNEGSKA (reference sequence). Trimming removed 0 bases at V and 7 bases at J, with 19 bases between. This CDR3 has 15 residues.

J is TRBJ2-7 and V is TRBV6-2 or TRBV6-3; 10 positions agree with TRBD2. Germline-derived CDR1 and CDR2 are MNHEY and SVGEGT. After removal of 0 bases from V and 3 bases from J, the junction contained 5 bases not matched to a gene. The CDR3 sequence is 16 residues long. The chain's CDR3 is CASSYSRSSGSYEQYF. The DNA for the CDR3 is TGTGCCAGCAGTTACTCGAGATCTAGCGGGAGCTACGAGCAGTACTTC.

This clonotype was observed a handful of times. This sequence may be a read error, since a much larger clone differs from it by one base. In this CDR3 the conserved last residue, phenylalanine or tryptophan, is missing, so a read error is likely. This rearrangement joins TRBV9 to TRBJ2-2; no clear D. CDR3 length equals 12 residues. The germline V and J ends were trimmed by 2 bases and 6 bases, with 5 bases remaining between them. The germline V gene encodes CDR1 SGDLS and CDR2 YYNGEE. As DNA, the CDR3 is TGTGCCAGCAGCGTGTTATCCGGGGAGCTGTTTCTT. Translation gives CASSVLSGELFL.

The chain employs TRBV7-9 and TRBJ2-7; D gene ambiguous. The V gene's germline CDR1 is SEHNR and CDR2 FQNEAQ (reference sequence). There are 13 residues in the CDR3. Trimming took 5 bases from V and 4 from J, leaving 12 bases between them. The DNA for the CDR3 is TGTGCCAGCAGCGCTTCTACTCGATACGAGCAGTACTTC. It is translated as CASSASTRYEQYF. The full variable domain, its missing parts supplied by reference TRBV7-9 and TRBJ2-7, is DTGVSQNPRHKITKRGQNVTFRCDPISEHNRLYWYRQTLGQGPEFLTYFQNEAQLEKSRLLSDRFSAERPKGSFSTLEIQRTEQGDSAMYLCASSASTRYEQYFGPGTRLTVT.

This clonotype was recorded many times. V usage is TRBV11-2 and J usage is TRBJ2-7; TRBD2 aligns across 9 bases. The length of the CDR3 is 15 residues. The V gene's germline CDR1 is SGHAT and CDR2 FQNNGV. After removal of 0 bases from V and 4 bases from J, the junction contained 4 bases not matched to a gene. The CDR3 coding sequence is TGTGCCAGCAGCTTAGAGGGACTAGCACAGTACGAGCAGTACTTC. Translated, it gives CASSLEGLAQYEQYF.

Remarks on this clonotype: One end of the junction fails to match germline, which may point to a read error. This sequence joins TRBV27 and TRBJ2-7; D is ambiguous. Germline-derived CDR1 and CDR2 are MNHEY and SMNVEV (reference sequence). The CDR3 length is 13 residues. The CDR3 region is CASSDGGGYERYF. In DNA form, the CDR3 reads TGTGCCAGCAGTGACGGTGGCGGCTACGAGCGGTACTTC.

The sample holds a few counts of this clonotype. The chain uses TRBV12-3 or TRBV12-4 and TRBJ1-6, with D unresolved. Trimming pared 1 base from V and 7 bases from J, leaving 5 bases between. This CDR3 is built from 13 residues. The CDR3 DNA follows: TGTGCCAGCAGTTTAGACGGGAATTCACCCCTCCACTTT. Its translation is CASSLDGNSPLHF.

This chain connects TRBV12-3 or TRBV12-4 to TRBJ2-1; D remains ambiguous. The CDR3 sequence is 14 residues long. Trimming removed 6 bases from V and 4 bases from J, with 13 bases in between. DNA for the CDR3: TGTGCCAGCAGCTCTCTCGGCTCGTACAATGAGCAGTTCTTC. It is translated as CASSSLGSYNEQFF.

This clonotype has a handful of counts. This chain uses TRBV4-1 with TRBJ2-7; D is perhaps TRBD2 (6 bases). CDR3 length: 12 residues. Germline-derived CDR1 and CDR2 are MGHRA and YSYEKL. V dropped 0 bases and J dropped 7 bases, with 7 bases sitting between them. The DNA of the CDR3 is TGCGCCAGCAGCCAAGATCGGGGGGAGCAGTACTTC. Its translation: CASSQDRGEQYF.

This clonotype was seen only a few times. The chain carries TRBV6-6 and TRBJ1-5, with 7 bases that match TRBD1. V shed 6 bases, J shed 0 bases, and the junction held 8 bases outside the gene matches. Germline values: CDR1 MNHNY, CDR2 SVGAGI (reference sequence). This CDR3 has 16 residues. CDR3 DNA: TGTGCCAGCAGCCCCGGACAGGTTTCTAGCAATCAGCCCCAGCATTTT. Translation gives CASSPGQVSSNQPQHF.

This clonotype was recorded at least ten times. The chain couples TRBV5-1 to TRBJ2-1, with 9 bases aligning to TRBD2. With V trimmed by 0 bases and J by 4 bases, 2 bases remained unmatched. In germline, CDR1 is SGHRS, CDR2 YFSETQ. The CDR3 is 15 amino acids. CDR3 loop: CASSLGLADYNEQFF. CDR3 DNA sequence: TGCGCCAGCAGCTTGGGACTAGCGGATTACAATGAGCAGTTCTTC. The full variable domain, completed using reference TRBV5-1 and TRBJ2-1, is KAGVTQTPRYLIKTRGQQVTLSCSPISGHRSVSWYQQTPGQGLQFLFEYFSETQRNKGNFPGRFSGRQFSNSRSEMNVSTLELGDSALYLCASSLGLADYNEQFFGPGTRLTVL.

The gene calls are TRBV20-1 and TRBJ2-7, with D possibly TRBD1 on 5 matching bases. Per the germline V gene, CDR1 is DFQATT and CDR2 is SNEGSKA (reference sequence). The CDR3 length is 16 residues. Between the trimmed V and J ends, which lost 4 bases and 5 bases, there was a span of 24 bases. As DNA, the CDR3 is TGCAGTGCTAAGCGTTTTGGTCAGGGCGAGAGTCACGAGCAGTACTTC. Translation gives CSAKRFGQGESHEQYF.

In its sample, this clonotype was seen many times. This chain uses TRBV11-2 with TRBJ2-3; D gene unclear. Trimming removed 5 bases from V and 2 bases from J, with 11 bases in between. The CDR3 has 14 amino acids. Germline V gene sequence: CDR1 SGHAT, CDR2 FQNNGV. The CDR3 region is CASSPPTNTDTQYF. The CDR3 DNA follows: TGTGCCAGCAGCCCCCCCACCAACACAGATACGCAGTATTTT.

The count of this clonotype is one. The chain recombines TRBV3-1 with TRBJ2-1; perhaps TRBD2 as D (6 bases). The CDR3 extends over 16 amino acids. The ends were cut back, 3 bases at V and 5 bases at J, with 17 bases in the middle. Germline CDR1 is LGHDT and CDR2 is YNNKEL (reference sequence). The CDR3 DNA is TGTGCCAGCAGCCATTTGACGGCGGGGAATAACAATGAGCAGTTCTTC. This sequence encodes CASSHLTAGNNNEQFF.

This clonotype was seen ten or more times. CDR3 sequence reads: CASSRGASYGYTF. CDR3 bases: TGTGCCAGCAGTAGGGGCGCGAGCTATGGCTACACCTTC. The rearrangement uses TRBV6-5 and TRBJ1-2; D perhaps matches TRBD1 (5 bases). V dropped 5 bases and J dropped 4 bases, with 11 bases sitting between them. Germline V gene lookup returns CDR1 MNHEY and CDR2 SVGAGI. CDR3 length: 13 residues.

There are many counts of this clonotype. This sequence joins TRBV7-6 and TRBJ2-1; 7 bases map to TRBD2. The CDR3 extends over 17 amino acids. V lost 1 base and J lost 0; bases outside the gene matches: 6. Germline loops: CDR1 SGHVS, CDR2 FNYEAQ. The CDR3 nucleotides are TGTGCCAGCAGCTTAGATACGGGACTACTCTCCTACAATGAGCAGTTCTTC. Its translation is CASSLDTGLLSYNEQFF.

As to this clonotype: A clone one base away is much larger, so this may be a read error. This CDR3 fails to terminate in the conserved phenylalanine or tryptophan, so it likely reflects a read error. The gene calls are TRBV29-1 and TRBJ2-1; D not certain. CDR1 and CDR2 (germline): SQVTM, ANQGSEA. The CDR3 loop spans 12 amino acids. V was shortened by 3 bases and J by 9 bases, with 12 bases between the two germline ends. The CDR3 here is CSVDVGGLEQFV. The CDR3 DNA is TGCAGCGTTGATGTGGGTGGGCTTGAGCAGTTCGTC.

The table lists this clonotype with many counts. The gene calls are TRBV6-1 and TRBJ2-7; 7 positions agree with TRBD2. After removal of 4 bases from V and 4 bases from J, the junction contained 10 bases not matched to a gene. The CDR3 sequence is 15 residues long. Germline values: CDR1 MNHNS, CDR2 SASEGT. CDR3 DNA sequence: TGTGCCAGCAGTGGGGGGGGTGCGCCTACATACGAGCAGTACTTC. Translated: CASSGGGAPTYEQYF.

The chain joins TRBV7-8 to TRBJ2-2; maybe TRBD2 (5 bases). The CDR3 length is 15 residues. Germline loops: CDR1 SGHVS, CDR2 FQNEAQ. The germline V and J ends were trimmed by 0 bases and 8 bases, with 13 bases remaining between them. DNA for the CDR3: TGTGCCAGCAGCTTAGCGCCCCGGGGAGTAGGGGAGCTGTTTTTT. This translates into CASSLAPRGVGELFF. The complete variable domain, with remaining parts taken from reference TRBV7-8 and TRBJ2-2, reads GAGVSQSPRYKVAKRGQDVALRCDPISGHVSLFWYQQALGQGPEFLTYFQNEAQLDKSGLPSDRFFAERPEGSVSTLKIQRTQQEDSAVYLCASSLAPRGVGELFFGEGSRLTVL.

This chain uses TRBV28 with TRBJ1-5, with D tentatively TRBD1 (5 bases). The V gene's germline CDR1 is MDHEN and CDR2 SYDVKM. This CDR3 region has 14 residues. Trimming pared 3 bases from V and 4 bases from J, leaving 10 bases between. The CDR3 sequence is CASSFQGGNQPQHF. The CDR3 nucleotides are TGTGCCAGCAGTTTTCAGGGTGGTAATCAGCCCCAGCATTTT.

A few counts support this clonotype. This chain joins TRBV9 and TRBJ2-1, with D possibly TRBD2 on 6 matching bases. Germline V gene sequence: CDR1 SGDLS, CDR2 YYNGEE. The V and J ends lost 7 bases and 0 bases respectively, with 11 bases between them. The CDR3 covers 14 residues. The chain's CDR3 is CASGGSSSYNEQFF. In nucleotides, the CDR3 is TGTGCCAGCGGAGGGTCGAGCTCCTACAATGAGCAGTTCTTC. The full variable domain, completed using reference TRBV9 and TRBJ2-1, is DSGVTQTPKHLITATGQRVTLRCSPRSGDLSVYWYQQSLDQGLQFLIQYYNGEERAKGNILERFSAQQFPDLHSELNLSSLELGDSALYFCASGGSSSYNEQFFGPGTRLTVL.

This clonotype showed up just a few times. The rearrangement uses TRBV4-1 and TRBJ2-1; TRBD2 matches at 8 bases. J gave up 10 bases and V 4 bases, and 0 bases lay outside the gene matches. The CDR3 loop spans 11 amino acids. The germline gives CDR1 MGHRA, CDR2 YSYEKL. CDR3 sequence (DNA): TGCGCCAGCAGCCGACTAGCGGAGCAGTTCTTC. As protein: CASSRLAEQFF.

This clonotype was seen repeatedly, ten times or more. The V gene is TRBV12-3 or TRBV12-4, the J gene TRBJ2-5; the match to TRBD2 covers 9 bases. The CDR3 has 17 amino acids. V shed 6 bases and J 4 bases; nucleotides not matched to a gene: 15. CDR3 region: CASRIIAGAKGGETQYF. The CDR3 DNA sequence: TGTGCCAGCAGAATTATAGCGGGAGCCAAAGGGGGAGAGACCCAGTACTTC.

This chain joins TRBV7-2 and TRBJ2-7; 9 nucleotides match TRBD1. CDR1 and CDR2 (germline): SGHTA, FQGNSA. This CDR3 comprises 14 residues. V was clipped by 4 bases and J by 8 bases; unmatched bases: 9. The CDR3 DNA is TGTGCCAGCAGCTCGACGGGGACAGGGTCCAAGCAGTACTTC. Translation gives CASSSTGTGSKQYF.